One and the same sample provided the 2 T cell receptor beta chains below, sequenced in a study of T cell responses to AZD1222 COVID-19 vaccine. Assay used: immunoSEQ multiplex PCR; TCRdb lists only in-frame clones, some missing. The sample contains 80,000 to 100,000 clones, roughly nine tenths of which appear only once. The starting material was peripheral blood, obtained 28 days after the second AZD1222 dose. The receptors shown here come from an adult who received the AZD1222 COVID-19 vaccine.

The J gene is TRBJ1-1, the V gene TRBV28; D gene ambiguous. The CDR3 has 15 residues. Germline-derived CDR1 and CDR2 are MDHEN and SYDVKM. V gave up 6 bases and J gave up 0 bases, with 14 bases separating them. The CDR3 loop reads CASSPLTAMNTEAFF. CDR3 sequence (DNA): TGTGCCAGCAGCCCCTTGACCGCTATGAACACTGAAGCTTTCTTT.

V usage is TRBV5-1 and J usage is TRBJ1-4; 7 bases align to TRBD1. J was trimmed by 5 bases and V by 0 bases; bases with no gene match: 4. This CDR3 has 15 residues. From germline, CDR1 is SGHRS and CDR2 YFSETQ. Here the CDR3 reads CASSLVAGGNEKLFF. The CDR3 DNA is TGCGCCAGCAGCTTGGTGGCAGGGGGAAATGAAAAACTGTTTTTT.